This entry lists 26 T cell receptor beta chains sequenced from one sample in a study of blood T cell repertoires in COVID-19. Assay: immunoSEQ multiplex PCR; the TCRdb copy retains only in-frame clones and omits some. This table has roughly 330,000 clones, more than 75% appearing once. Source material: PBMCs or T cells enriched from blood (not recorded which). All receptors derive from a woman in her twenties or thirties who had recovered from COVID-19.

The chain combines TRBV4-1 with TRBJ1-2, with D maybe TRBD1 (6 bases). Germline V gene sequence: CDR1 MGHRA, CDR2 YSYEKL. The CDR3 has 15 amino acids. V was trimmed by 0 bases and J by 6 bases, leaving 14 bases between them. CDR3 protein: CASSQDGQGPNGYTF. CDR3 bases: TGCGCCAGCAGCCAAGATGGGCAGGGGCCGAATGGCTACACCTTC.

This chain links TRBV5-4 with TRBJ2-1, with 10 bases matching TRBD2. CDR1 is SGHNT and CDR2 is YYREEE in the germline V gene (reference sequence). This CDR3 contains 17 residues. V shed 0 bases and J 4 bases; nucleotides not matched to a gene: 7. The chain's CDR3 is CASSLDGSGGYYNEQFF. CDR3 DNA: TGTGCCAGCAGCTTGGATGGTAGCGGGGGGTATTACAATGAGCAGTTCTTC.

This chain joins TRBV18 and TRBJ2-5, with 7 bases lining up with TRBD2. V trimming: 1 base; J trimming: 5 bases; junction bases outside the gene matches: 1. The CDR3 spans 13 residues. Germline V gene sequence: CDR1 KGHSH, CDR2 LQKENI. DNA of the CDR3: TGTGCCAGCTCACCACAGGGAGGGGAGACCCAGTACTTC. As protein: CASSPQGGETQYF.

In this sample, this clone turned up once. The chain couples TRBV2 to TRBJ2-3; D may be TRBD2 (5 bases). V lost 4 bases to trimming and J lost 5 bases, with 7 bases between them. There are 12 residues in the CDR3. Germline assignment: CDR1 SNHLY and CDR2 FYNNEI. The CDR3 loop is CASSVRGDTQYF. CDR3 sequence (DNA): TGTGCCAGCAGTGTACGGGGAGATACGCAGTATTTT.

The chain is built from TRBV19 and TRBJ2-1; TRBD2 matches 10 bases. Germline loops: CDR1 LNHDA, CDR2 SQIVND (reference sequence). V dropped 4 bases and J dropped 4; count of bases not matched to a gene: 13. CDR3 size: 18 residues. The CDR3 protein is CASSRTPAGGPNYNEQFF. CDR3 bases: TGTGCCAGTAGTAGGACCCCAGCGGGGGGGCCGAATTACAATGAGCAGTTCTTC.

V is TRBV7-9 and J is TRBJ2-1, with D perhaps TRBD2 (6 bases). The V end was cut by 2 bases, the J end by 5 bases, with 13 bases between. This CDR3 spans 15 amino acids. The germline gives CDR1 SEHNR, CDR2 FQNEAQ (reference sequence). The CDR3 coding sequence is TGTGCCAGCAGCTTACTTGTGGGAGGAGACAATGAGCAGTTCTTC. Translation gives CASSLLVGGDNEQFF.

The gene calls are TRBV11-2 and TRBJ1-3; D not certain. This CDR3 is 15 amino acids long. Germline CDR1 and CDR2: SGHAT and FQNNGV. The germline V and J ends were trimmed by 5 bases and 0 bases, with 11 bases remaining between them. The CDR3 protein is CASSPRLLSGNTIYF. The CDR3 DNA follows: TGTGCCAGCAGCCCCAGACTCCTCTCTGGAAACACCATATATTTT. The entire variable domain, with the rest obtained from reference TRBV11-2 and TRBJ1-3, is as follows: EAGVAQSPRYKIIEKRQSVAFWCNPISGHATLYWYQQILGQGPKLLIQFQNNGVVDDSQLPKDRFSAERLKGVDSTLKIQPAKLEDSAVYLCASSPRLLSGNTIYFGEGSWLTVV.

V and J are TRBV30 and TRBJ2-1; 10 bases are shared with TRBD1. This CDR3 contains 15 residues. The junction had 11 bases not matched to a gene; V was cut back by 4 bases and J by 8 bases. Germline CDR1 and CDR2: GTSNPN and SVGIG (reference sequence). The CDR3 bases are TGTGCCTGGAATGAGTGGGACAGGGGATCCCATGAGCAGTTCTTC. Translated, it gives CAWNEWDRGSHEQFF.

The chain recombines TRBV3-1 (or the pseudogene TRBV3-2) with TRBJ2-3; 7 bases fit TRBD1. With V trimmed by 4 bases and J by 2 bases, 6 bases remained unmatched. The CDR3 runs to 15 residues. Germline values: CDR1 LGHDT, CDR2 YNNKEL (reference sequence). For the CDR3, the DNA is TGTGCCAGCAGCCGGGACAGTATCCTCACAGATACGCAGTATTTT. The encoded protein is CASSRDSILTDTQYF.

This sequence joins TRBV28 and TRBJ2-1; 7 nucleotides align to TRBD1. This CDR3 region has 13 residues. Germline CDR1 reads MDHEN; CDR2 reads SYDVKM. The V and J ends lost 5 bases and 4 bases, in that order; junction bases with no gene match: 2. The DNA for the CDR3 is TGTGCCAGCAGTGACAGGGAGTACAATGAGCAGTTCTTC. Amino acid sequence: CASSDREYNEQFF.

The chain carries TRBV7-3 and TRBJ2-2; D remains unclear. The CDR3 runs to 13 residues. Trimming cost V 3 bases and J 4 bases, with 6 bases left between them. CDR1 and CDR2 (germline): SGHTA, FQGTGA. CDR3 sequence reads: CASSFYGTGELFF. The DNA of the CDR3 is TGTGCCAGCAGCTTTTACGGCACCGGGGAGCTGTTTTTT. The full variable domain, rest sourced from reference TRBV7-3 and TRBJ2-2, is GAGVSQTPSNKVTEKGKYVELRCDPISGHTALYWYRQSLGQGPEFLIYFQGTGAADDSGLPNDRFFAVRPEGSVSTLKIQRTERGDSAVYLCASSFYGTGELFFGEGSRLTVL.

This clone was seen only once. The DNA of the CDR3 is TGTGCCAGTAGTACTAGGGATCTCGGGGGCAATCAGCCCCAGCATTTT. Its translation: CASSTRDLGGNQPQHF. This chain links TRBV19 with TRBJ1-5, with D unresolved. Germline V gene lookup returns CDR1 LNHDA and CDR2 SQIVND (reference sequence). The V end was cut by 4 bases, the J end by 2 bases, with 15 bases between. The CDR3 loop spans 16 amino acids.

The chain uses TRBV15 and TRBJ1-1; TRBD1 matches at 7 bases. Germline V gene sequence: CDR1 LNHNV, CDR2 YYDKDF (reference sequence). Trimming removed 1 base from V and 6 bases from J; junction bases left unmatched: 8. CDR3 size: 15 residues. CDR3 nucleotides: TGTGCCACCAGCAGAGCGGGACAGTACCTCCCTGAAGCTTTCTTT. Translation gives CATSRAGQYLPEAFF.

The chain is built from TRBV7-2 and TRBJ1-1, with D maybe TRBD1 (6 bases). The CDR3 has 16 amino acids. V was clipped by 4 bases and J by 0 bases, with 15 bases between them. The germline CDR1 and CDR2 sequences are SGHTA and FQGNSA. The chain's CDR3 is CASSSTGPHMNTEAFF. As DNA, the CDR3 is TGTGCCAGCAGCTCCACAGGGCCGCATATGAACACTGAAGCTTTCTTT.

This clone was seen once. The CDR3 sequence is CAISGSSTALGNTIYF. CDR3 coding DNA: TGTGCCATCAGTGGATCTAGCACAGCCCTCGGAAACACCATATATTTT. The genes are TRBV10-3 and TRBJ1-3; D not resolved. Trimming shortened V by 4 bases and J by 4 bases, and 17 bases separated the two germline ends. Germline assignment: CDR1 ENHRY and CDR2 SYGVKD. The CDR3 runs to 16 residues.

CDR3 sequence reads: CASRPQGIAYGYTF. The CDR3 DNA sequence: TGCGCCAGCAGGCCACAGGGGATTGCCTATGGCTACACCTTC. V usage is TRBV5-1 and J usage is TRBJ1-2; 7 bases are a match to TRBD1. The CDR3 runs to 14 residues. Germline values: CDR1 SGHRS, CDR2 YFSETQ. Unmatched junction bases numbered 8, after V lost 5 bases and J lost 4 bases.

This rearrangement joins TRBV30 to TRBJ2-5; perhaps TRBD2 as D (7 bases). Trimming stripped 4 bases from V and 4 bases from J, with 25 bases between. The CDR3 has 17 residues. Per germline, CDR1 GTSNPN and CDR2 SVGIG (reference sequence). In DNA form, the CDR3 reads TGTGCCTGGAAAGGGGGGGCCCCGAGGCAGGGTCGAGAGACCCAGTACTTC. Its protein product is CAWKGGAPRQGRETQYF.

V usage is TRBV2 and J usage is TRBJ1-1; 7 positions agree with TRBD1. The CDR3 covers 16 residues. After removal of 2 bases from V and 5 bases from J, the junction contained 11 bases not matched to a gene. Germline assignment: CDR1 SNHLY and CDR2 FYNNEI. The CDR3 nucleotides are TGTGCCAGCAGTGAACCTGGGGCCCTCAGGGGGACTGAAGCTTTCTTT. The encoded protein is CASSEPGALRGTEAFF.

The chain carries TRBV6-1 and TRBJ2-1; maybe TRBD1 (6 bases). The CDR3 spans 14 residues. Trimming left V 5 bases short and J 4 bases short, with 12 bases between. The germline gives CDR1 MNHNS, CDR2 SASEGT. CDR3 sequence: CASSFPGQYNEQFF. The CDR3 DNA is TGTGCCAGCAGTTTCCCCGGACAGTACAATGAGCAGTTCTTC.

This chain joins TRBV5-5 and TRBJ2-1, with 9 bases fitting TRBD2. CDR3 length: 15 amino acids. The junction had 5 bases not matched to a gene; V was cut back by 3 bases and J by 4 bases. Germline assignment: CDR1 SGHKS and CDR2 YYEKEE (reference sequence). DNA of the CDR3: TGTGCCAGCAGCTCCGAGCGGGGGGCTTACAATGAGCAGTTCTTC. Its translation is CASSSERGAYNEQFF. The full variable domain, in which reference TRBV5-5 and TRBJ2-1 provide the parts outside the CDR3, is DAGVTQSPTHLIKTRGQQVTLRCSPISGHKSVSWYQQVLGQGPQFIFQYYEKEERGRGNFPDRFSARQFPNYSSELNVNALLLGDSALYLCASSSERGAYNEQFFGPGTRLTVL.

This clone has only one observation. The gene calls are TRBV19 and TRBJ2-4; TRBD1 agrees at 8 bases. CDR3 size: 17 residues. Germline values: CDR1 LNHDA, CDR2 SQIVND (reference sequence). V lost 5 bases and J lost 2; bases outside the gene matches: 11. This CDR3 reads CASSVQDRVYSKNIQYF. CDR3 sequence (DNA): TGTGCCAGTAGTGTTCAGGACAGGGTTTACTCCAAAAACATTCAGTACTTC.

The CDR3 DNA reads as TGTGCCAGCAGCTTAGCCGCGGGTGGGAACACCGGGGAGCTGTTTTTT. It encodes CASSLAAGGNTGELFF. The chain recombines TRBV7-2 with TRBJ2-2, with a possible D match to TRBD2 (5 bases). CDR1 and CDR2 from the germline V gene are SGHTA and FQGNSA. The CDR3 runs to 16 residues. V was cut by 0 bases and J by 1 base, with 9 bases left in between.

The chain couples TRBV7-6 to TRBJ1-2; 12 positions match TRBD1. V was clipped by 5 bases and J by 4 bases; unmatched bases: 11. Germline CDR1 and CDR2: SGHVS and FNYEAQ. The length of the CDR3 is 17 residues. The CDR3 nucleotides are TGTGCCAGCAGCCCCGGGACAGGGGGCGAGGGTGCCTATGGCTACACCTTC. Protein sequence: CASSPGTGGEGAYGYTF.

The sample holds one count of this clone. V is TRBV6-5 and J is TRBJ1-2; the match to TRBD1 covers 7 bases. Germline CDR1 is MNHEY and CDR2 is SVGAGI. CDR3 length: 14 residues. V lost 4 bases and J lost 9; bases outside the gene matches: 11. Here the CDR3 DNA reads TGTGCCAGCAGTTCAGAGGAGACAGGGAGTCGCTACACCTTC. It encodes CASSSEETGSRYTF.

The V and J genes are TRBV6-5 and TRBJ2-2; 8 bases map to TRBD1. V lost 10 bases and J lost 3; bases outside the gene matches: 4. Per the germline V gene, CDR1 is MNHEY and CDR2 is SVGAGI. The CDR3 spans 13 residues. The CDR3 is CATGQGYTGELFF. Written as DNA, the CDR3 is TGTGCCACCGGACAGGGCTACACCGGGGAGCTGTTTTTT.

This sequence joins TRBV11-2 and TRBJ2-5, with D possibly TRBD2 on 6 matching bases. The CDR3 is 12 residues long. V was pared by 5 bases and J by 8 bases, with 12 bases between. CDR1 and CDR2 (germline): SGHAT, FQNNGV. The CDR3 loop reads CASSGTADTQYF. As DNA, the CDR3 is TGTGCCAGCAGCGGGACTGCCGACACCCAGTACTTC.